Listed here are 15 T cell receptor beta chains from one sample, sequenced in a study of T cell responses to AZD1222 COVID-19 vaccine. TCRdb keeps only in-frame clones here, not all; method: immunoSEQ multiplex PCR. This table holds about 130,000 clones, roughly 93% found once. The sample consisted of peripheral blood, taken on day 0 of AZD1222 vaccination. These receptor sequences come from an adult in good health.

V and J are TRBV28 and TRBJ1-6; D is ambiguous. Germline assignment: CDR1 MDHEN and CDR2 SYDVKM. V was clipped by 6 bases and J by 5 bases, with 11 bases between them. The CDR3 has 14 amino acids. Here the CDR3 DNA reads TGTGCCAGCAGCCTCGACTGGGATAATTCACCCCTCCACTTT. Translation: CASSLDWDNSPLHF.

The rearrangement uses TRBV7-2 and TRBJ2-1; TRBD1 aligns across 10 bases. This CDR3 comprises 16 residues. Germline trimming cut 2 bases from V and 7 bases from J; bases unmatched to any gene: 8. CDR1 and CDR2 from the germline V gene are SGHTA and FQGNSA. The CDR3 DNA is TGTGCCAGCAGCTTAAGGTCGGGACAGGGGATTAATGAGCAGTTCTTC. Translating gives CASSLRSGQGINEQFF.

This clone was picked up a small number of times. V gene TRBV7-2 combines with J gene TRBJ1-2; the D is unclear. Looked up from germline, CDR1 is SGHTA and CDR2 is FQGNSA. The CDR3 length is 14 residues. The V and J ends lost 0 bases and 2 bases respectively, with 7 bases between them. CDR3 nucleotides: TGTGCCAGCAGCTTAGCGCGAGGGAACTATGGCTACACCTTC. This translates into CASSLARGNYGYTF.

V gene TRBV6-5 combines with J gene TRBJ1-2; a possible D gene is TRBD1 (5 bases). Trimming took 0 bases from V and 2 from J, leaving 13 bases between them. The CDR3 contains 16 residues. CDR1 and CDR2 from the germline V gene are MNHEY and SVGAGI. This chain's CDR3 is CASSYSRQRGNYGYTF. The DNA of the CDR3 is TGTGCCAGCAGTTACTCTAGACAGAGGGGCAACTATGGCTACACCTTC.

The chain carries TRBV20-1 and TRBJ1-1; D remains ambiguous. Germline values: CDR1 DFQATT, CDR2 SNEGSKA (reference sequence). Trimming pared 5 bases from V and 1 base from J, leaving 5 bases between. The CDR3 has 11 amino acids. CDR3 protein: CSAGENTEAFF. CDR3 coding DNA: TGCAGTGCTGGGGAGAACACTGAAGCTTTCTTT.

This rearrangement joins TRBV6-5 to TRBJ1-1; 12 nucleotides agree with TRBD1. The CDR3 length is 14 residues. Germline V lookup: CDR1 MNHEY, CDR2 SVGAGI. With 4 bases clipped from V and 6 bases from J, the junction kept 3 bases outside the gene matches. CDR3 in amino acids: CASSSGTGGSEAFF. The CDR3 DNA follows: TGTGCCAGCAGTTCCGGGACAGGGGGCTCTGAAGCTTTCTTT.

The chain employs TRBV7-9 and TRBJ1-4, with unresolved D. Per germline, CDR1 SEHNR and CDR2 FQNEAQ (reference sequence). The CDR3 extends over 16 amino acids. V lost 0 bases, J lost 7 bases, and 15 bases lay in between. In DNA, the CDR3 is TGTGCCAGCAGCTTAGCCCGCGGGAGGGTTGGTGAAAAACTGTTTTTT. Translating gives CASSLARGRVGEKLFF.

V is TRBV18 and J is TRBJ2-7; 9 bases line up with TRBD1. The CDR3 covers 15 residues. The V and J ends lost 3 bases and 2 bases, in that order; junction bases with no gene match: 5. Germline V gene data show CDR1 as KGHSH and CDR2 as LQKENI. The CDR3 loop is CASSPGQGSTYEQYF. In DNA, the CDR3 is TGTGCCAGCTCACCGGGACAGGGCTCGACCTACGAGCAGTACTTC.

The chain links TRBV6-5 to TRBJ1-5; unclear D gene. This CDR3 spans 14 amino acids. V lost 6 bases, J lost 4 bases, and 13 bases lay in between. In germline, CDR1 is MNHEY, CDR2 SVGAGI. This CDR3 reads CASRARVGNQPQHF. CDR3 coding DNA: TGTGCCAGCAGGGCCCGGGTAGGAAATCAGCCCCAGCATTTT.

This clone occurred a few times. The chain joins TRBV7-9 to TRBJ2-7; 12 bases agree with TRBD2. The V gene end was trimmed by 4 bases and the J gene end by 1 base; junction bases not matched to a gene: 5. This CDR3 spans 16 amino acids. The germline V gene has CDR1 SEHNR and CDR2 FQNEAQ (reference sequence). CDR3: CASSSGGTSGSYEQYF. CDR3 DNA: TGTGCCAGCAGCTCCGGGGGGACTAGCGGGTCCTACGAGCAGTACTTC.

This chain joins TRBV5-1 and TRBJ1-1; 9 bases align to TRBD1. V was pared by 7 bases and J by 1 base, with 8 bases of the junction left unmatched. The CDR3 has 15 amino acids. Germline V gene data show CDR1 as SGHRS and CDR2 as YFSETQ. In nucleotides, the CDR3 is TGCGCCAGCGGGAGGACAGGGGCCGGGAACACTGAAGCTTTCTTT. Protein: CASGRTGAGNTEAFF.

The CDR3 sequence is CASSFRAQETQYF. CDR3 coding DNA: TGTGCCAGCAGCTTTCGAGCCCAAGAGACCCAGTACTTC. The gene calls are TRBV5-4 and TRBJ2-5; D unclear. Per the germline V gene, CDR1 is SGHNT and CDR2 is YYREEE (reference sequence). Trimming left V 2 bases short and J 1 base short, with 6 bases between. There are 13 residues in the CDR3.

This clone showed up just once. CDR3 sequence reads: CASSLGQGKETQYF. The CDR3 bases are TGCGCCAGCAGCTTGGGGCAGGGGAAAGAGACCCAGTACTTC. The V call is TRBV5-1, the J call TRBJ2-5; tentatively, D is TRBD1 (6 bases). Looked up from germline, CDR1 is SGHRS and CDR2 is YFSETQ. Trimming shortened V by 0 bases and J by 3 bases, and 9 bases separated the two germline ends. This CDR3 spans 14 amino acids.

As DNA, the CDR3 is TGTGCCAGCAGTTTATCGGACATTGGTGGCTACACCTTC. Residues: CASSLSDIGGYTF. The chain links TRBV28 to TRBJ1-2; D might be TRBD1 (5 bases). The V end was cut by 1 base, the J end by 7 bases, with 10 bases between. The length of the CDR3 is 13 residues. Germline V gives CDR1 MDHEN, CDR2 SYDVKM.

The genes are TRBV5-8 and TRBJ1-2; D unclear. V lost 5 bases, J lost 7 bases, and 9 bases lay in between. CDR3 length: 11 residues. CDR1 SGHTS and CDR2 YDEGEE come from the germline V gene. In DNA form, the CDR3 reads TGTGCCAGCAGTCCCAAGCGTGGCTACACCTTC. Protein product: CASSPKRGYTF. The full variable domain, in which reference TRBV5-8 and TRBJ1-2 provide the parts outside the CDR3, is EAGVTQSPTHLIKTRGQQATLRCSPISGHTSVYWYQQALGLGLQFLLWYDEGEERNRGNFPPRFSGRQFPNYSSELNVNALELEDSALYLCASSPKRGYTFGSGTRLTVV.